These 27 T cell receptor beta chains were all obtained from the same sample, sequenced in a study of PD-1 blockade in classical Hodgkin lymphoma. All patients relapsed after autologous stem cell transplantation, and brentuximab vedotin exposure varied. Clones were sequenced by immunoSEQ multiplex PCR, and TCRdb holds only the in-frame ones, with some missing. The table records around 91,000 clones, 89% of them present only once. Specimen: peripheral blood mononuclear cells (PBMCs), collected at baseline. All receptors come from a human donor with classical Hodgkin lymphoma.

The V gene is TRBV5-1, the J gene TRBJ2-1; 13 bases map to TRBD2. The trim removed 1 base at V and 8 bases at J, leaving 15 bases unmatched. Germline CDR1 is SGHRS and CDR2 is YFSETQ. This CDR3 is 19 amino acids long. CDR3 loop: CASSLNYPRTSGRGHEQFF. The CDR3, as DNA: TGCGCCAGCAGCTTGAATTACCCTCGGACTAGCGGGAGAGGCCATGAGCAGTTCTTC. The complete variable domain, with remaining parts taken from reference TRBV5-1 and TRBJ2-1, reads KAGVTQTPRYLIKTRGQQVTLSCSPISGHRSVSWYQQTPGQGLQFLFEYFSETQRNKGNFPGRFSGRQFSNSRSEMNVSTLELGDSALYLCASSLNYPRTSGRGHEQFFGPGTRLTVL.

The V gene is TRBV5-1, the J gene TRBJ1-2; 8 bases match TRBD1. J lost 2 bases, V lost 3 bases, and 6 bases had no gene match. Germline values: CDR1 SGHRS, CDR2 YFSETQ. CDR3 length: 15 residues. CDR3 loop: CASSYTGGTNYGYTF. The CDR3, as DNA: TGCGCCAGCAGCTATACAGGGGGGACCAACTATGGCTACACCTTC. The variable domain in full, completed from reference TRBV5-1 and TRBJ1-2, reads KAGVTQTPRYLIKTRGQQVTLSCSPISGHRSVSWYQQTPGQGLQFLFEYFSETQRNKGNFPGRFSGRQFSNSRSEMNVSTLELGDSALYLCASSYTGGTNYGYTFGSGTRLTVV.

The chain recombines TRBV19 with TRBJ1-4; D uncertain. The CDR3 is 12 amino acids. V lost 11 bases and J 8 bases, leaving 15 bases between the germline ends. Germline values: CDR1 LNHDA, CDR2 SQIVND (reference sequence). The CDR3 loop reads CAPHDEREKLFF. The CDR3 DNA is TGTGCCCCCCATGACGAGAGGGAAAAACTGTTTTTT.

The J gene is TRBJ2-7, the V gene TRBV28, with unresolved D. This CDR3 contains 13 residues. Germline CDR1 is MDHEN and CDR2 is SYDVKM. Between the trimmed V and J ends, which lost 6 bases and 4 bases, there was a span of 13 bases. This chain's CDR3 is CASSPTAPYEQYF. The CDR3 coding sequence is TGTGCCAGCAGCCCAACAGCACCGTACGAGCAGTACTTC.

The V call is TRBV18, the J call TRBJ1-1; D not resolved. Germline CDR1 KGHSH, CDR2 LQKENI. V was clipped by 3 bases and J by 5 bases, with 13 bases between them. This CDR3 contains 14 residues. The CDR3 region is CASSPPPLGTEAFF. CDR3 bases: TGTGCCAGCTCACCTCCGCCGCTCGGGACTGAAGCTTTCTTT.

The chain is built from TRBV30 and TRBJ2-3; D may be TRBD1 (6 bases). CDR1 GTSNPN and CDR2 SVGIG come from the germline V gene (reference sequence). CDR3 size: 12 residues. V was clipped by 8 bases and J by 4 bases, with 13 bases between them. CDR3 bases: TGTGCCCGAAAGGGGGTCTCAGATACGCAGTATTTT. Translation: CARKGVSDTQYF.

The V gene is TRBV4-1, the J gene TRBJ2-5, with TRBD2 as a possible D gene (6 bases). Between the trimmed V and J ends, which lost 4 bases and 3 bases, there was a span of 15 bases. In germline, CDR1 is MGHRA, CDR2 YSYEKL. The CDR3 contains 15 residues. The CDR3 DNA sequence: TGCGCCAGCAGCCCAACCGGGACTCACAAAGAGACCCAGTACTTC. Amino acids: CASSPTGTHKETQYF.

The V and J genes are TRBV5-5 and TRBJ1-5, with D maybe TRBD1 (5 bases). CDR3 size: 14 residues. Trimming cost V 4 bases and J 4 bases, with 12 bases left between them. Germline V gene data show CDR1 as SGHKS and CDR2 as YYEKEE (reference sequence). CDR3 nucleotides: TGTGCCAGCAGCGGCGGGGCTTCAAATCAGCCCCAGCATTTT. Translation: CASSGGASNQPQHF.

The chain couples TRBV4-1 to TRBJ2-7, with TRBD1 identical over 8 bases. Germline V lookup: CDR1 MGHRA, CDR2 YSYEKL. This CDR3 comprises 14 residues. J was trimmed by 2 bases and V by 2 bases; bases with no gene match: 2. CDR3 coding DNA: TGCGCCAGCAGCCAACCGGGACAGGCCTACGAGCAGTACTTC. Its protein is CASSQPGQAYEQYF.

The chain is built from TRBV4-1 and TRBJ1-2; TRBD1 matches 8 bases. Germline CDR1 is MGHRA and CDR2 is YSYEKL. The CDR3 is 16 amino acids. V trimming: 3 bases; J trimming: 6 bases; junction bases outside the gene matches: 12. CDR3 amino acids: CASSQATQGAGNGYTF. The DNA for the CDR3 is TGCGCCAGCAGCCAGGCCACCCAGGGGGCCGGGAATGGCTACACCTTC.

This clone showed up just a few times. The chain carries TRBV11-2 and TRBJ2-7; unclear D gene. The germline gives CDR1 SGHAT, CDR2 FQNNGV. The V and J ends lost 5 bases and 3 bases respectively, with 8 bases between them. The CDR3 has 12 amino acids. CDR3 in amino acids: CASSHKYYEQYF. CDR3 bases: TGTGCCAGCAGCCACAAATACTACGAGCAGTACTTC.

The CDR3 sequence: CAISDRTENTGELFF. CDR3 DNA sequence: TGTGCCATCAGTGACAGGACGGAAAACACCGGGGAGCTGTTTTTT. The gene calls are TRBV10-3 and TRBJ2-2; D remains ambiguous. V lost 3 bases and J lost 2, with 10 bases in between. The germline gives CDR1 ENHRY, CDR2 SYGVKD. The CDR3 extends over 15 amino acids.

The CDR3 loop reads CASSSKVVPNSGYTF. The CDR3 nucleotides are TGTGCCAGCAGTTCGAAAGTGGTCCCTAACTCGGGCTACACCTTC. The rearrangement joins TRBV5-4 to TRBJ1-2; D is uncertain. The germline CDR1 and CDR2 sequences are SGHNT and YYREEE (reference sequence). V lost 5 bases and J 8 bases, leaving 22 bases between the germline ends. The CDR3 sequence is 15 residues long.

The chain is built from TRBV10-3 and TRBJ1-1; D unresolved. The CDR3 loop spans 13 amino acids. Germline loops: CDR1 ENHRY, CDR2 SYGVKD. Trimming took 9 bases from V and 8 from J, leaving 19 bases between them. The CDR3 DNA reads as TGTGCCATAACCGAACGGTCCTACGGGGAAGCTTTCTTT. Translating gives CAITERSYGEAFF.

The rearrangement uses TRBV7-9 and TRBJ1-1; D gene uncertain. Germline V CDR1 and CDR2: SEHNR, FQNEAQ (reference sequence). V lost 1 base to trimming and J lost 3 bases, with 12 bases between them. CDR3 length: 15 amino acids. DNA for the CDR3: TGTGCCAGCAGCTTAGTAGGTTCCTTTGACACTGAAGCTTTCTTT. Its protein product is CASSLVGSFDTEAFF.

The CDR3 nucleotides are TGTGCCAGCAGTTACGAGCAGGGCTCGAGGGGCTACACCTTC. Amino acids: CASSYEQGSRGYTF. The chain links TRBV6-5 to TRBJ1-2; D perhaps matches TRBD1 (5 bases). The CDR3 is made up of 14 amino acids. Trimming removed 2 bases at V and 8 bases at J, with 15 bases between. Per germline, CDR1 MNHEY and CDR2 SVGAGI.

This chain's CDR3 is CASSLTSNTEAFF. The CDR3 DNA follows: TGTGCCAGCAGCTTAACTTCGAACACTGAAGCTTTCTTT. V gene TRBV7-2 combines with J gene TRBJ1-1; D gene ambiguous. In germline, CDR1 is SGHTA, CDR2 FQGNSA. Trimming took off 2 bases at V and 1 base at J, with 5 bases between the two ends. The CDR3 consists of 13 residues.

The chain's CDR3 is CASSRSGSGNTIYF. The CDR3 DNA is TGTGCCAGTAGTAGGAGCGGATCTGGAAACACCATATATTTT. The chain carries TRBV19 and TRBJ1-3; D is unresolved. CDR3 length equals 14 residues. Trimming took 4 bases from V and 1 from J, leaving 8 bases between them. The germline V gene encodes CDR1 LNHDA and CDR2 SQIVND (reference sequence).

This chain uses TRBV18 with TRBJ1-1; no clear D. The germline V gene has CDR1 KGHSH and CDR2 LQKENI. V shed 0 bases and J shed 4 bases, with 9 bases lying between them. The CDR3 consists of 14 residues. The CDR3 reads CASSPPGRITEAFF. The CDR3 DNA reads TGTGCCAGCTCACCACCGGGCAGAATCACTGAAGCTTTCTTT.

The chain combines TRBV5-1 with TRBJ2-1; the match to TRBD2 covers 10 bases. Germline V gene sequence: CDR1 SGHRS, CDR2 YFSETQ. V lost 3 bases and J lost 0; bases outside the gene matches: 3. The length of the CDR3 is 16 residues. CDR3 sequence reads: CASSYIAGGSYNEQFF. Written as DNA, the CDR3 is TGCGCCAGCAGCTACATAGCGGGAGGCTCCTACAATGAGCAGTTCTTC.

The rearrangement uses TRBV20-1 and TRBJ1-2; D unresolved. From germline, CDR1 is DFQATT and CDR2 SNEGSKA (reference sequence). The CDR3 has 9 amino acids. V was pared by 2 bases and J by 7 bases, with 2 bases between. The CDR3 nucleotides are TGCAGTGCTAGACCTGGCTACACCTTC. As protein: CSARPGYTF.

The genes are TRBV27 and TRBJ1-1; D ambiguous. Trimming pared 3 bases from V and 0 bases from J, leaving 14 bases between. The V gene's germline CDR1 is MNHEY and CDR2 SMNVEV (reference sequence). This CDR3 comprises 16 residues. The DNA for the CDR3 is TGTGCCAGCAGTTTTCGGTACAGAACTGTGAACACTGAAGCTTTCTTT. It yields the protein CASSFRYRTVNTEAFF.

In its sample, this clone was seen once. The chain combines TRBV28 with TRBJ1-3; D unclear. V was pared by 8 bases and J by 4 bases, with 12 bases between. The V gene's germline CDR1 is MDHEN and CDR2 SYDVKM. The length of the CDR3 is 13 residues. CDR3 in amino acids: CASSPSPGNTIYF. CDR3 sequence (DNA): TGTGCCAGCTCCCCAAGTCCGGGAAACACCATATATTTT.

The gene calls are TRBV4-3 and TRBJ2-1; TRBD2 agrees at 14 bases. The V gene's germline CDR1 is LGHNA and CDR2 YSLEER. The CDR3 covers 17 residues. The V gene end was trimmed by 1 base and the J gene end by 8 bases; junction bases not matched to a gene: 7. The CDR3 is CASSQAVGLAGVDEQFF. The CDR3 region has the DNA TGCGCCAGCAGCCAAGCGGTGGGACTAGCGGGAGTCGATGAGCAGTTCTTC.

V is TRBV18 and J is TRBJ1-1, with 7 positions matching TRBD1. Per germline, CDR1 KGHSH and CDR2 LQKENI. J lost 4 bases, V lost 3 bases, and 14 bases had no gene match. The CDR3 runs to 17 residues. Written as DNA, the CDR3 is TGTGCCAGCTCACCCAAAGGACAGGAGGTTTCTGGCACTGAAGCTTTCTTT. Amino acids: CASSPKGQEVSGTEAFF.

This clone is a singleton in its sample. This sequence joins TRBV29-1 and TRBJ2-3; D is undetermined. Trimming stripped 1 base from V and 2 bases from J, with 4 bases between. This CDR3 contains 12 residues. The germline V gene has CDR1 SQVTM and CDR2 ANQGSEA. CDR3 sequence: CSVEVYTDTQYF. The DNA for the CDR3 is TGCAGCGTTGAAGTATACACAGATACGCAGTATTTT.

The chain is built from TRBV4-1 and TRBJ1-5; 7 nucleotides align to TRBD1. The CDR3 has 19 residues. The germline gives CDR1 MGHRA, CDR2 YSYEKL. V lost 4 bases, J lost 0 bases, and 15 bases stayed unmatched. CDR3 coding DNA: TGCGCCAGCAGCCCGCTGCCTGGACAGGCCTCCTATAGCAATCAGCCCCAGCATTTT. Translation gives CASSPLPGQASYSNQPQHF.